This is a list of T cell receptor beta chains from one sample in a study of CD8+ T cells in alopecia areata. Clones were sequenced by immunoSEQ multiplex PCR, and TCRdb holds only the in-frame ones, with some missing. The repertoire consists of more than 200,000 clones, with 65% to 70% occurring once and the leading ten covering 1.2%. This material consisted of CD4+ T cells sorted from blood, taken at week 0. Source of these receptors: a human donor with alopecia areata. The CDR3 runs from the conserved cysteine through the conserved F or W. A D gene is named only where the DNA matches it firmly. The size field is filled for only some rows; it gives once, few, many or a size class.

abundance: few; v_gene: TRBV5-1; j_gene: TRBJ2-3; d_gene: TRBD1; CDR3aa: CASSLGGQGASDTQYF; CDR3nt: TGCGCCAGCAGCTTGGGCGGACAGGGGGCATCAGATACGCAGTATTTT
abundance: NA; v_gene: TRBV9; j_gene: TRBJ2-1; d_gene: NA; CDR3aa: CASSVAQYNEQFF; CDR3nt: TGTGCCAGCAGCGTAGCTCAGTACAATGAGCAGTTCTTC
abundance: NA; v_gene: TRBV7-6; j_gene: TRBJ2-2; d_gene: NA; CDR3aa: CASSLEATGELFF; CDR3nt: TGTGCCAGCAGCTTAGAGGCCACCGGGGAGCTGTTTTTT
abundance: NA; v_gene: TRBV6-1; j_gene: TRBJ2-3; d_gene: NA; CDR3aa: CASSVRASTDTQYF; CDR3nt: TGTGCCAGCTCTGTACGGGCTAGCACAGATACGCAGTATTTT
abundance: NA; v_gene: TRBV5-1; j_gene: TRBJ2-3; d_gene: TRBD1; CDR3aa: CASSRRQGGVTDTQYF; CDR3nt: TGCGCCAGCAGTCGACGACAGGGGGGTGTCACAGATACGCAGTATTTT
abundance: once; v_gene: TRBV2; j_gene: TRBJ1-1; d_gene: NA; CDR3aa: CASSPRDTEAFF; CDR3nt: TGTGCCAGCAGTCCAAGGGACACTGAAGCTTTCTTT
abundance: few; v_gene: TRBV29-1; j_gene: TRBJ2-3; d_gene: NA; CDR3aa: CSVGVWVVDTQYF; CDR3nt: TGCAGCGTTGGGGTTTGGGTGGTGGATACGCAGTATTTT
abundance: NA; v_gene: TRBV5-1; j_gene: TRBJ2-3; d_gene: NA; CDR3aa: CASSPLAFSDTQYF; CDR3nt: TGCGCCAGCAGCCCCCTAGCGTTTTCAGATACGCAGTATTTT
abundance: NA; v_gene: TRBV19; j_gene: TRBJ1-5; d_gene: NA; CDR3aa: CASSPRTANQPQHF; CDR3nt: TGTGCCAGTAGTCCCCGGACAGCTAATCAGCCCCAGCATTTT
abundance: NA; v_gene: TRBV30; j_gene: TRBJ1-5; d_gene: TRBD1; CDR3aa: CAWQTGGYSNQPQHF; CDR3nt: TGTGCCTGGCAAACAGGGGGCTATAGCAATCAGCCCCAGCATTTT
abundance: NA; v_gene: TRBV25-1; j_gene: TRBJ1-3; d_gene: NA; CDR3aa: CASREGRPYTSGNTIYF; CDR3nt: TGTGCCAGCAGGGAGGGGAGACCCTACACCTCTGGAAACACCATATATTTT
abundance: NA; v_gene: TRBV14; j_gene: TRBJ2-5; d_gene: NA; CDR3aa: CASSQRVTQETQYF; CDR3nt: TGTGCCAGCAGCCAAAGGGTGACCCAAGAGACCCAGTACTTC
abundance: NA; v_gene: TRBV7-9; j_gene: TRBJ2-3; d_gene: TRBD1; CDR3aa: CASSSFQGDTDTQYF; CDR3nt: TGTGCCAGCAGCTCATTTCAGGGGGACACAGATACGCAGTATTTT
abundance: NA; v_gene: TRBV10-3; j_gene: TRBJ2-3; d_gene: NA; CDR3aa: CAISESASTDTQYF; CDR3nt: TGTGCCATCAGTGAGTCCGCCAGCACAGATACGCAGTATTTT
abundance: NA; v_gene: TRBV11-2; j_gene: TRBJ1-1; d_gene: NA; CDR3aa: CASSLQGANTEAFF; CDR3nt: TGTGCCAGCAGCTTACAAGGGGCGAACACTGAAGCTTTCTTT
abundance: NA; v_gene: TRBV18; j_gene: TRBJ1-1; d_gene: NA; CDR3aa: CASSPDLNTEAFF; CDR3nt: TGTGCCAGCTCACCCGACCTGAACACTGAAGCTTTCTTT
abundance: NA; v_gene: TRBV2; j_gene: TRBJ1-2; d_gene: NA; CDR3aa: CASSVGGYGYTF; CDR3nt: TGTGCCAGCAGTGTAGGGGGATATGGCTACACCTTC
abundance: NA; v_gene: TRBV7-3; j_gene: TRBJ2-5; d_gene: TRBD2; CDR3aa: CASSQSLAGGQETQYF; CDR3nt: TGTGCCAGCAGTCAATCACTAGCGGGGGGACAAGAGACCCAGTACTTC
abundance: NA; v_gene: TRBV15; j_gene: TRBJ1-2; d_gene: TRBD1; CDR3aa: CATSRSLDRGYGYTF; CDR3nt: TGTGCCACCAGCAGGTCCTTAGACAGGGGATATGGCTACACCTTC
abundance: NA; v_gene: TRBV30; j_gene: TRBJ1-2; d_gene: NA; CDR3aa: CAWSVPGDYGYTF; CDR3nt: TGTGCCTGGAGTGTGCCGGGAGACTATGGCTACACCTTC
abundance: NA; v_gene: TRBV5-6; j_gene: TRBJ2-3; d_gene: TRBD2; CDR3aa: CASSARLAGSSTDTQYF; CDR3nt: TGTGCCAGCAGCGCTCGACTAGCGGGGTCTAGCACAGATACGCAGTATTTT
abundance: once; v_gene: TRBV5-6; j_gene: TRBJ2-5; d_gene: NA; CDR3aa: CASSLLAAETQYF; CDR3nt: TGTGCCAGCAGCTTGCTTGCGGCGGAGACCCAGTACTTC
abundance: NA; v_gene: TRBV30; j_gene: TRBJ1-5; d_gene: TRBD1; CDR3aa: CAWNQDRAQPQHF; CDR3nt: TGTGCCTGGAACCAGGACAGGGCTCAGCCCCAGCATTTT
abundance: once; v_gene: TRBV5-1; j_gene: TRBJ1-1; d_gene: NA; CDR3aa: CASRVGEVAEAFF; CDR3nt: TGCGCCAGCAGGGTGGGGGAGGTAGCTGAAGCTTTCTTT